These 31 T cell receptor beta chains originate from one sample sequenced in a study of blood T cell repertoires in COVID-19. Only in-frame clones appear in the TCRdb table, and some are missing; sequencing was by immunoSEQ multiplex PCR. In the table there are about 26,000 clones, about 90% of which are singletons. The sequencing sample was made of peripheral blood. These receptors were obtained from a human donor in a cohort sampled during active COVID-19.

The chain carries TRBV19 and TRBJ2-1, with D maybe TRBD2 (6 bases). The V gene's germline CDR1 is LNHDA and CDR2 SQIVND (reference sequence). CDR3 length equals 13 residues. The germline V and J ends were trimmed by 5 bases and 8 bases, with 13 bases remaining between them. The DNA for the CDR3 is TGTGCCAGTAGTTTCTCGGGGGACTATGAGCAGTTCTTC. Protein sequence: CASSFSGDYEQFF.

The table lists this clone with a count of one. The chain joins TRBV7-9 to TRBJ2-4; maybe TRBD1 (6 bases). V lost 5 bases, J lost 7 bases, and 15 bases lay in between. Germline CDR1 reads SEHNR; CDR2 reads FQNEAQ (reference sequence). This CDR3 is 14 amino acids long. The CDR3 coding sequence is TGTGCCAGCAGCCGCGACCGACAGGTCAACATTCAGTACTTC. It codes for CASSRDRQVNIQYF. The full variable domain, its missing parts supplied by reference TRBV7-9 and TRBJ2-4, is DTGVSQNPRHKITKRGQNVTFRCDPISEHNRLYWYRQTLGQGPEFLTYFQNEAQLEKSRLLSDRFSAERPKGSFSTLEIQRTEQGDSAMYLCASSRDRQVNIQYFGAGTRLSVL.

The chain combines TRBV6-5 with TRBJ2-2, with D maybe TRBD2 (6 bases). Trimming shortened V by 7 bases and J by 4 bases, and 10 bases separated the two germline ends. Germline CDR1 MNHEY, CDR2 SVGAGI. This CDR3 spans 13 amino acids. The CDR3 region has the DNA TGTGCCAGCACACGGGGGTCCACCGGGGAGCTGTTTTTT. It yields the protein CASTRGSTGELFF.

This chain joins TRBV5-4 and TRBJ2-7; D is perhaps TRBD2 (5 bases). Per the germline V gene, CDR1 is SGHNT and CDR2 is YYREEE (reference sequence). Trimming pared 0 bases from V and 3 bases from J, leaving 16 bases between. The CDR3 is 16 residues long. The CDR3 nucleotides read TGTGCCAGCAGCTTGGTAGGTAGCGCCAAACACTACGAGCAGTACTTC. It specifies CASSLVGSAKHYEQYF.

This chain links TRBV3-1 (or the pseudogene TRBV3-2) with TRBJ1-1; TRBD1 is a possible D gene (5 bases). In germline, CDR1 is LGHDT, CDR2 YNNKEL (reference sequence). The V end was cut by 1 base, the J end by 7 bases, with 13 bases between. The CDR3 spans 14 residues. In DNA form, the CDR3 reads TGTGCCAGCAGCCAAGTCGGCAGGGCAGTTGAAGCTTTCTTT. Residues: CASSQVGRAVEAFF.

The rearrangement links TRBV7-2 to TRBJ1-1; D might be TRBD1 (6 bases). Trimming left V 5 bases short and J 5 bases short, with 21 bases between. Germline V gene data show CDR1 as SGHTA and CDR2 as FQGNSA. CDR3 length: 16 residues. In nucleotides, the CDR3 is TGTGCCAGCAGCGATACCAGGGTGGGGAGGGGGACTGAAGCTTTCTTT. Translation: CASSDTRVGRGTEAFF.

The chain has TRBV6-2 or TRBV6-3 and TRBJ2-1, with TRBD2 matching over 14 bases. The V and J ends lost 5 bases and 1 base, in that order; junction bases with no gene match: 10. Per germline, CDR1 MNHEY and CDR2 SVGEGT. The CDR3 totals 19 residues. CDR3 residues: CASSQGLAGALGSYNEQFF. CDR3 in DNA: TGTGCCAGCAGTCAGGGACTAGCGGGAGCCCTAGGATCCTACAATGAGCAGTTCTTC.

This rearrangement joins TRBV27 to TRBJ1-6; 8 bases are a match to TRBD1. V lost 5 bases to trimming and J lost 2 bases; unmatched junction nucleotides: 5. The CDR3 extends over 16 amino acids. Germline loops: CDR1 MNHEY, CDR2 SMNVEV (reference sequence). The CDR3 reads CASSIDRGAYNSPLHF. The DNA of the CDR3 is TGTGCCAGCAGTATCGACAGGGGCGCCTATAATTCACCCCTCCACTTT.

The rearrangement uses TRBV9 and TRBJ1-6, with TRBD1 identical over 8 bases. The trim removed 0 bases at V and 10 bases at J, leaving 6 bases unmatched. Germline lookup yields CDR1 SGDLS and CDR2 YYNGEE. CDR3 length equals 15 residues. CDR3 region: CASSVEGQGGSPLHF. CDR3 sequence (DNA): TGTGCCAGCAGCGTAGAAGGACAGGGAGGGTCACCCCTCCACTTT. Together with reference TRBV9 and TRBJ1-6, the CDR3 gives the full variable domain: DSGVTQTPKHLITATGQRVTLRCSPRSGDLSVYWYQQSLDQGLQFLIQYYNGEERAKGNILERFSAQQFPDLHSELNLSSLELGDSALYFCASSVEGQGGSPLHFGNGTRLTVT.

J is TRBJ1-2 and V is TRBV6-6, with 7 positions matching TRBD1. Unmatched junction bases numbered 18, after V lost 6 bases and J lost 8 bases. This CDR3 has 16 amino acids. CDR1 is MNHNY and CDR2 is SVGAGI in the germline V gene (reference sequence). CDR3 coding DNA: TGTGCCAGCAGACCCGGACAGGCATATTCCCGTTACGGCTACACCTTC. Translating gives CASRPGQAYSRYGYTF.

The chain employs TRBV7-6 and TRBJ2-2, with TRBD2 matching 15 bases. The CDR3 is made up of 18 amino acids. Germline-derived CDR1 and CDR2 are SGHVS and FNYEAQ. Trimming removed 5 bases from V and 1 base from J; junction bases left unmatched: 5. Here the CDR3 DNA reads TGTGCCAGCAGCCTCGGGACTAGCGGGGGGCAGAACACCGGGGAGCTGTTTTTT. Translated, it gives CASSLGTSGGQNTGELFF.

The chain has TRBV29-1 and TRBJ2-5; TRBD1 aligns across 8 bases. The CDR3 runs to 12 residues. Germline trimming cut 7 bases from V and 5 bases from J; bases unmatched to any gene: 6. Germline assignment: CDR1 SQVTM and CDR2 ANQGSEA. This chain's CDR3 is CSGGQAGETQYF. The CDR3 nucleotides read TGCAGCGGGGGACAGGCTGGTGAGACCCAGTACTTC.

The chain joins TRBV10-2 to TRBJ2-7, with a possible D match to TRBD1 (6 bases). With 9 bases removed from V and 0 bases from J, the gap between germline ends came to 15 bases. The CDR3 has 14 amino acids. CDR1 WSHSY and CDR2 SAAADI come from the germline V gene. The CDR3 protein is CASRPTGSSYEQYF. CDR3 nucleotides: TGCGCCAGTAGGCCTACAGGGTCCTCCTACGAGCAGTACTTC.

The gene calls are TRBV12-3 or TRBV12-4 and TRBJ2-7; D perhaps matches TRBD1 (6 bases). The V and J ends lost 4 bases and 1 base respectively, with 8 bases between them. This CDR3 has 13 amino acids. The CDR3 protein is CASSWDKSYEQYF. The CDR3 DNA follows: TGTGCCAGCAGTTGGGACAAGTCCTACGAGCAGTACTTC.

The CDR3 DNA reads TGTGCCAGCAGTCTCCTCAGAACCTACGAGCAGTACTTC. Translating gives CASSLLRTYEQYF. V and J are TRBV6-2 or TRBV6-3 and TRBJ2-7; D is unresolved. The V end was cut by 5 bases, the J end by 2 bases, with 10 bases between. CDR3 length equals 13 residues. In germline, CDR1 is MNHEY, CDR2 SVGEGT.

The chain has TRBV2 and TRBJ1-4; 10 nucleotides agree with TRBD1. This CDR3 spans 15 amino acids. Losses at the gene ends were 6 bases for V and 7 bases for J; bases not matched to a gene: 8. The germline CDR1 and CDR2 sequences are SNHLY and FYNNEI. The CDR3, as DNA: TGTGCCAGCAGCAAAGACAGGGGGCAAGGTGAAAAACTGTTTTTT. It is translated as CASSKDRGQGEKLFF.

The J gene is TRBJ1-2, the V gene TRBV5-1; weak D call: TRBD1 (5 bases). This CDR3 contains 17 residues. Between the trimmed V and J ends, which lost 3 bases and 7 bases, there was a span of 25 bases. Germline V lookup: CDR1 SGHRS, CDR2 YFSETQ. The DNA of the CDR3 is TGCGCCAGCAGCTCCAATATCGACAGTCGTTATATGGTTGGCTACACCTTC. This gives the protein CASSSNIDSRYMVGYTF. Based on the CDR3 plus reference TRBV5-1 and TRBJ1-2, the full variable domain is KAGVTQTPRYLIKTRGQQVTLSCSPISGHRSVSWYQQTPGQGLQFLFEYFSETQRNKGNFPGRFSGRQFSNSRSEMNVSTLELGDSALYLCASSSNIDSRYMVGYTFGSGTRLTVV.

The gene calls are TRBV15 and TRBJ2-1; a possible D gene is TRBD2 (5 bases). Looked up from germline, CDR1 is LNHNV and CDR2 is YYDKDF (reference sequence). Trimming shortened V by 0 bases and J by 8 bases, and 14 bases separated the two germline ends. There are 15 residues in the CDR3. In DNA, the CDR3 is TGTGCCACCAGCAGAGATCCCCGAGGGCGGGATGAGCAGTTCTTC. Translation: CATSRDPRGRDEQFF. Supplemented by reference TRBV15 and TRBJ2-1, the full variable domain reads DAMVIQNPRYQVTQFGKPVTLSCSQTLNHNVMYWYQQKSSQAPKLLFHYYDKDFNNEADTPDNFQSRRPNTSFCFLDIRSPGLGDTAMYLCATSRDPRGRDEQFFGPGTRLTVL.

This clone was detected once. The CDR3 DNA follows: TGCAGCGTTACCAGGGTCCGTACTGGGGAGCAGTTCTTC. It is translated as CSVTRVRTGEQFF. The gene calls are TRBV29-1 and TRBJ2-1, with TRBD1 as a possible D gene (5 bases). V lost 5 bases and J lost 10, with 18 bases in between. This CDR3 contains 13 residues. Germline CDR1 reads SQVTM; CDR2 reads ANQGSEA.

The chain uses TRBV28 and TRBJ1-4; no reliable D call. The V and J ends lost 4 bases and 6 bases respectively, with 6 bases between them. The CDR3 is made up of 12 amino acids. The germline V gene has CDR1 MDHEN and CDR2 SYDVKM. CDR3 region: CASSSPHEKLFF. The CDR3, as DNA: TGTGCCAGCAGTTCCCCTCATGAAAAACTGTTTTTT.

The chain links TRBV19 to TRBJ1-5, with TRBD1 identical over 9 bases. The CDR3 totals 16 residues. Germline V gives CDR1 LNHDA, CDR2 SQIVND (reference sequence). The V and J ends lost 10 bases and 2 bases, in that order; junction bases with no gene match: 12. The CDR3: CATRPTGGKGNQPQHF. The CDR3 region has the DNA TGTGCCACACGCCCAACAGGGGGCAAGGGCAATCAGCCCCAGCATTTT.

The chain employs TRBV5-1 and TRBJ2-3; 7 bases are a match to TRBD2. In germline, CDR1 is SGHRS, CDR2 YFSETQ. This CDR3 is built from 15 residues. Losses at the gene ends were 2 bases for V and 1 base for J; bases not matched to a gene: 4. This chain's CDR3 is CASSLGLAGTDTQYF. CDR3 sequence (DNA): TGCGCCAGCAGCTTAGGGCTAGCGGGCACAGATACGCAGTATTTT.

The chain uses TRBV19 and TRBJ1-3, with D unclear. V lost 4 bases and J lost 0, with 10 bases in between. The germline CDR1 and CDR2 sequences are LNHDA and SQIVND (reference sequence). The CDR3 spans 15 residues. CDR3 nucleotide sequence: TGTGCCAGTAGTACCCGCCGGGACTCTGGAAACACCATATATTTT. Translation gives CASSTRRDSGNTIYF.

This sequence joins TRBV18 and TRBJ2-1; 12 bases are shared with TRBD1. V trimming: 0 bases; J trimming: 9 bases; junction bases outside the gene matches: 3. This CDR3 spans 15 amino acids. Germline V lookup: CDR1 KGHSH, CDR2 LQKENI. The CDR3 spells CASSPPGQGAAEQFF. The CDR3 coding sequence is TGTGCCAGCTCACCACCGGGACAGGGGGCGGCTGAGCAGTTCTTC.

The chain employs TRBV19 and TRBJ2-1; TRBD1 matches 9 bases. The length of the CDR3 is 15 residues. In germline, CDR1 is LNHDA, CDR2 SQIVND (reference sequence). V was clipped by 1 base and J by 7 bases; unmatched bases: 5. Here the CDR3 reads CASSIGQGVLNEQFF. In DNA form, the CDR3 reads TGTGCCAGTAGTATAGGACAGGGGGTACTTAATGAGCAGTTCTTC.

The CDR3 region is CASSRPTSGNTDTQYF. The CDR3 DNA is TGTGCCAGCAGTAGACCGACTAGCGGAAACACAGATACGCAGTATTTT. V and J are TRBV28 and TRBJ2-3; TRBD2 matches 9 bases. In germline, CDR1 is MDHEN, CDR2 SYDVKM. V lost 5 bases and J lost 2; bases outside the gene matches: 8. This CDR3 spans 16 amino acids.

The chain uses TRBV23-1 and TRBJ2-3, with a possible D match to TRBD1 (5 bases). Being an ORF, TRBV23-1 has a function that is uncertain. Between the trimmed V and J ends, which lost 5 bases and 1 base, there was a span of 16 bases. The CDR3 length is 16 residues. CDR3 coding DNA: TGCGCCAGCAGTAGTCAACAGGTCCCCGGCACAGATACGCAGTATTTT. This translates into CASSSQQVPGTDTQYF.

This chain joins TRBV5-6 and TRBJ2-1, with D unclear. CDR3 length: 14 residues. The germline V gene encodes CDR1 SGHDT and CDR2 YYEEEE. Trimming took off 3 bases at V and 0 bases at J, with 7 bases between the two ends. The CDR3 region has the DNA TGTGCCAGCAGCTGGGCCAGCTCCTACAATGAGCAGTTCTTC. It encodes CASSWASSYNEQFF.

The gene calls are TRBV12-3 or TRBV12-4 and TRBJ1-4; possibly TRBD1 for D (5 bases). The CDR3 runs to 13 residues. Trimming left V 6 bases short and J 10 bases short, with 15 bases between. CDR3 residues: CASSRDSLGKLFF. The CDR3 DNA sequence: TGTGCCAGCAGCCGAGACAGCCTGGGAAAACTGTTTTTT.

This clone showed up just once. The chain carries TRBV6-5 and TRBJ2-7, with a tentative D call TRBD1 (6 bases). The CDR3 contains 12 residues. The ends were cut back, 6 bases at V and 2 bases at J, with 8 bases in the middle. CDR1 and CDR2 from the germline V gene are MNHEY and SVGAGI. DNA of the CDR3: TGTGCCAGCAGAGACAGGACCTACGAGCAGTACTTC. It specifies CASRDRTYEQYF.

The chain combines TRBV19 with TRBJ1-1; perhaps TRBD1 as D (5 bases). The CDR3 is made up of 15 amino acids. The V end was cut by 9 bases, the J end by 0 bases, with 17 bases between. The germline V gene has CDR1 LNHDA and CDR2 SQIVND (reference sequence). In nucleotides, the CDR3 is TGTGCCAGCAACCCCAGACAGAACATGAACACTGAAGCTTTCTTT. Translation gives CASNPRQNMNTEAFF. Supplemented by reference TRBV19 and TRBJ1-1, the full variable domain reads DGGITQSPKYLFRKEGQNVTLSCEQNLNHDAMYWYRQDPGQGLRLIYYSQIVNDFQKGDIAEGYSVSREKKESFPLTVTSAQKNPTAFYLCASNPRQNMNTEAFFGQGTRLTVV.